A single sample is the source of the 32 T cell receptor beta chains below, sequenced in a study of spatial heterogeneity in lung cancer. Overall study findings and caveats: Tumors with more nonsynonymous mutations had more expanded intratumoral alpha and beta TCRs.

TCRdb reprocessed the 5' RACE reads via MiXCR and lists one record per CDR3 protein. The repertoire holds approximately 2,000 distinct CDR3 sequences, about 15% seen once, with 33% in the top ten. Their antigens remain unidentified. The time point is: sample taken at primary tumor resection. The source material was lung tumor tissue, sampled at surgery. The source is a male donor with early-stage non-small cell lung cancer.

This clonotype is medium-sized within its sample. CDR3 nucleotides: TGTGCCAGCACCCTGACAGCCGGGAGGGCCCTTTCGACTGACGAGCAGTACTTC. The encoded protein is CASTLTAGRALSTDEQYF. The chain couples TRBV6-2 or TRBV6-3 to TRBJ2-7; 8 bases are a match to TRBD2. CDR1 is MNHEY, CDR2 SVGEGT, per germline. After removal of 7 bases from V and 5 bases from J, the junction contained 22 bases not matched to a gene. CDR3 size: 18 residues.

Sample share makes this clonotype medium-sized. The V call is TRBV5-6, the J call TRBJ1-2, with TRBD1 identical over 10 bases. The CDR3 spans 15 residues. V lost 0 bases and J lost 2; bases outside the gene matches: 1. Germline assignment: CDR1 SGHDT and CDR2 YYEEEE. The CDR3 DNA sequence: TGTGCCAGCAGCTTGGGGGACAGGGGCAACTATGGCTACACCTTC. Its translation: CASSLGDRGNYGYTF.

By share, this clonotype ranks as medium-sized. The chain joins TRBV6-5 to TRBJ2-1; tentatively, D is TRBD2 (6 bases). There are 13 residues in the CDR3. Per the germline V gene, CDR1 is MNHEY and CDR2 is SVGAGI. V was trimmed by 7 bases and J by 6 bases, leaving 13 bases between them. The CDR3 sequence is CASKASAFNEQFF. CDR3 coding DNA: TGTGCCAGCAAGGCTAGCGCTTTCAATGAGCAGTTCTTC.

This clonotype is medium-sized (0.01 to 0.1%) in the sample. The rearrangement uses TRBV13 and TRBJ1-4; the D gene is possibly TRBD1 (5 bases). Per the germline V gene, CDR1 is PRHDT and CDR2 is FYEKMQ (reference sequence). V lost 3 bases and J 6 bases, leaving 11 bases between the germline ends. There are 14 residues in the CDR3. CDR3 residues: CASSFRGGDEKLFF. The CDR3 DNA sequence: TGTGCCAGCAGCTTCCGGGGAGGGGATGAAAAACTGTTTTTT.

Concerning this clonotype: A much larger clone differs from this one at a single base, so this may be a read error. The chain recombines TRBV12-3 or TRBV12-4 with TRBJ2-7; D ambiguous. The CDR3 has 12 amino acids. CDR3 DNA: TGTGTCAGCAGTTCCCGTTATGGAGAGCAGTACTTC. It encodes CVSSSRYGEQYF.

V is TRBV20-1 and J is TRBJ1-2; 7 bases fit TRBD1. V dropped 3 bases and J dropped 2; count of bases not matched to a gene: 6. Germline assignment: CDR1 DFQATT and CDR2 SNEGSKA (reference sequence). CDR3 length equals 14 residues. CDR3 in amino acids: CSASPLGQNYGYTF. CDR3 bases: TGCAGTGCTAGTCCCCTGGGACAGAACTATGGCTACACCTTC.

V is TRBV18 and J is TRBJ2-3; the match to TRBD2 covers 14 bases. The V and J ends lost 6 bases and 5 bases, in that order; junction bases with no gene match: 10. Germline lookup yields CDR1 KGHSH and CDR2 LQKENI. This CDR3 is 17 amino acids long. The CDR3 loop is CASSLSTSGRAGDTQYF. Here the CDR3 DNA reads TGTGCCAGCTCGCTCTCGACTAGCGGGAGGGCCGGAGATACGCAGTATTTT.

This clonotype counts as medium-sized. The rearrangement joins TRBV20-1 to TRBJ1-5, with a weak D call TRBD1 (5 bases). Trimming shortened V by 2 bases and J by 7 bases, and 12 bases separated the two germline ends. The germline gives CDR1 DFQATT, CDR2 SNEGSKA (reference sequence). The CDR3 is made up of 13 amino acids. The CDR3 region is CSARYPGRQPQHF. CDR3 bases: TGCAGTGCTAGATACCCAGGGCGGCAGCCCCAGCATTTT.

This clonotype is classed as medium-sized. This chain uses TRBV27 with TRBJ2-5; no reliable D call. This CDR3 spans 13 amino acids. CDR1 and CDR2 from the germline V gene are MNHEY and SMNVEV (reference sequence). The ends were cut back, 5 bases at V and 0 bases at J, with 7 bases in the middle. Here the CDR3 reads CASSPQYQETQYF. As DNA, the CDR3 is TGTGCCAGCAGTCCCCAGTACCAAGAGACCCAGTACTTC.

The chain is built from TRBV29-1 and TRBJ2-5; 8 positions agree with TRBD1. The CDR3 consists of 16 residues. The germline CDR1 and CDR2 sequences are SQVTM and ANQGSEA. Germline trimming cut 7 bases from V and 4 bases from J; bases unmatched to any gene: 17. In DNA form, the CDR3 reads TGCAGCGGCGCCCCCCCAGAGACAGGGGACGGAGAGACCCAGTACTTC. Protein sequence: CSGAPPETGDGETQYF.

By sample share, this clonotype is medium-sized. The chain links TRBV6-2 or TRBV6-3 to TRBJ2-5, with a weak D call TRBD2 (6 bases). In germline, CDR1 is MNHEY, CDR2 SVGEGT. V dropped 7 bases and J dropped 5 bases, with 20 bases sitting between them. This CDR3 is 15 amino acids long. The CDR3 nucleotides are TGTGCCAGCATCGTTCCGGGACCGGAGGGGGAGACCCAGTACTTC. Its translation is CASIVPGPEGETQYF.

In its sample, this clonotype ranks as medium-sized. The chain carries TRBV29-1 and TRBJ2-4, with TRBD1 matching over 8 bases. Germline CDR1 SQVTM, CDR2 ANQGSEA. This CDR3 has 13 residues. Unmatched junction bases numbered 7, after V lost 5 bases and J lost 7 bases. The CDR3 coding sequence is TGCAGCGTTACCCCAGGGGGCGATAACATTCAGTACTTC. It is translated as CSVTPGGDNIQYF.

The V gene is TRBV20-1, the J gene TRBJ1-6, with 9 bases lining up with TRBD1. The trim removed 6 bases at V and 4 bases at J, leaving 7 bases unmatched. Germline CDR1 is DFQATT and CDR2 is SNEGSKA (reference sequence). The CDR3 contains 15 residues. The CDR3 spells CSAHRGQGYNSPLHF. The CDR3 nucleotides are TGCAGTGCCCACAGGGGACAGGGATATAATTCACCCCTCCACTTT.

By share of the sample, this clonotype is medium-sized (0.01 to 0.1%). This rearrangement joins TRBV7-2 to TRBJ2-7; 7 nucleotides line up with TRBD1. The CDR3 extends over 13 amino acids. Germline V gene lookup returns CDR1 SGHTA and CDR2 FQGNSA. V trimming: 3 bases; J trimming: 5 bases; junction bases outside the gene matches: 4. This CDR3 is CASSFGQVDEQYF. As DNA, the CDR3 is TGTGCCAGCAGCTTTGGACAGGTTGACGAGCAGTACTTC.

This clonotype is large (0.1 to 1%) by share. The chain carries TRBV5-6 and TRBJ2-6; no firm D call. This CDR3 is 17 amino acids long. Germline-derived CDR1 and CDR2 are SGHDT and YYEEEE. Trimming took 4 bases from V and 0 from J, leaving 14 bases between them. The CDR3 DNA reads TGTGCCAGCAGCGCCGGACGGAAGAGCTCTGGGGCCAACGTCCTGACTTTC. Protein product: CASSAGRKSSGANVLTF.

This clonotype counts as medium-sized. The chain recombines TRBV28 with TRBJ2-7; D not certain. Trimming stripped 1 base from V and 2 bases from J, with 9 bases between. Germline loops: CDR1 MDHEN, CDR2 SYDVKM. The CDR3 contains 14 residues. The DNA of the CDR3 is TGTGCCAGCAGTTTATTCCAACAAACCTACGAGCAGTACTTC. It translates to CASSLFQQTYEQYF.

This clonotype appeared many times. The J gene is TRBJ1-2, the V gene TRBV2; 8 bases fit TRBD1. The CDR3 is 14 amino acids. Germline CDR1 and CDR2: SNHLY and FYNNEI. V lost 5 bases, J lost 4 bases, and 6 bases stayed unmatched. The chain's CDR3 is CASSPGTGSYGYTF. The CDR3 region has the DNA TGTGCCAGCAGTCCCGGGACAGGAAGCTATGGCTACACCTTC.

In its sample, this clonotype is medium-sized. The J gene is TRBJ2-5, the V gene TRBV19, with 7 bases identical to TRBD2. This CDR3 comprises 13 residues. The V gene end was trimmed by 2 bases and the J gene end by 3 bases; junction bases not matched to a gene: 0. The V gene's germline CDR1 is LNHDA and CDR2 SQIVND (reference sequence). CDR3 protein: CASSIRGEETQYF. In DNA, the CDR3 is TGTGCCAGTAGTATACGGGGGGAAGAGACCCAGTACTTC. The complete variable domain, with remaining parts taken from reference TRBV19 and TRBJ2-5, reads DGGITQSPKYLFRKEGQNVTLSCEQNLNHDAMYWYRQDPGQGLRLIYYSQIVNDFQKGDIAEGYSVSREKKESFPLTVTSAQKNPTAFYLCASSIRGEETQYFGPGTRLLVL.

This clonotype showed up just a few times. This sequence joins TRBV19 and TRBJ1-5, with 8 positions matching TRBD1. The V gene's germline CDR1 is LNHDA and CDR2 SQIVND (reference sequence). The CDR3 sequence is 13 residues long. Germline trimming cut 3 bases from V and 7 bases from J; bases unmatched to any gene: 2. CDR3 sequence: CASSMTGVQPQHF. CDR3 nucleotides: TGTGCCAGTAGTATGACAGGGGTACAGCCCCAGCATTTT.

This clonotype was counted ten times or more. The chain recombines TRBV7-2 with TRBJ1-1; 11 nucleotides agree with TRBD1. Germline V gives CDR1 SGHTA, CDR2 FQGNSA. The CDR3 covers 16 residues. The V gene end was trimmed by 2 bases and the J gene end by 3 bases; junction bases not matched to a gene: 5. CDR3 DNA sequence: TGTGCCAGCAGCTTATCCCCGGGACAGGGGGACACTGAAGCTTTCTTT. Its protein is CASSLSPGQGDTEAFF.

The V and J genes are TRBV29-1 and TRBJ2-3, with D unresolved. With 2 bases removed from V and 3 bases from J, the gap between germline ends came to 0 bases. This CDR3 comprises 10 residues. The germline V gene has CDR1 SQVTM and CDR2 ANQGSEA. CDR3 in DNA: TGCAGCGTTGAAACAGATACGCAGTATTTT. Protein sequence: CSVETDTQYF.

The chain combines TRBV7-3 with TRBJ2-3; D is unresolved. The germline V and J ends were trimmed by 1 base and 4 bases, with 15 bases remaining between them. Germline-derived CDR1 and CDR2 are SGHTA and FQGTGA. This CDR3 has 16 residues. The chain's CDR3 is CASSLNARSPPDTQYF. In nucleotides, the CDR3 is TGTGCCAGCAGCTTAAACGCTCGCTCTCCGCCAGATACGCAGTATTTT.

This clonotype is medium-sized (0.01 to 0.1%) by share. Here the CDR3 reads CASSGGGDTQYF. The CDR3 DNA is TGTGCCAGTAGCGGGGGGGGAGATACGCAGTATTTT. V usage is TRBV27 and J usage is TRBJ2-3, with 11 bases that match TRBD2. The CDR3 totals 12 residues. Germline V gene data show CDR1 as MNHEY and CDR2 as SMNVEV (reference sequence). V dropped 9 bases and J dropped 5; count of bases not matched to a gene: 1.

This clonotype appeared many times. The CDR3 coding sequence is TGCGCCAGCAGCTTGGGTCGCGGGAGCTCCTACAATGAGCAGTTCTTC. Amino acids: CASSLGRGSSYNEQFF. This rearrangement joins TRBV5-1 to TRBJ2-1; TRBD2 aligns across 7 bases. The CDR3 runs 16 residues. CDR1 and CDR2 (germline): SGHRS, YFSETQ. The J segment lost 0 bases and the V segment lost 0 bases, leaving 3 bases of the junction unmatched.

The rearrangement joins TRBV12-3 or TRBV12-4 to TRBJ2-3, with TRBD2 matching 12 bases. Trimming at V came to 6 bases and at J to 2 bases, leaving 6 bases not matched to a gene. There are 16 residues in the CDR3. The CDR3 loop is CASSHGLAGNTDTQYF. The CDR3 region has the DNA TGTGCCAGCAGCCATGGACTAGCGGGGAACACAGATACGCAGTATTTT.

The chain links TRBV20-1 to TRBJ2-1, with TRBD1 as a possible D gene (5 bases). The CDR3 has 14 amino acids. V lost 2 bases and J 6 bases, leaving 14 bases between the germline ends. The germline V gene encodes CDR1 DFQATT and CDR2 SNEGSKA (reference sequence). The CDR3 nucleotides read TGCAGTGCTAGACCTCCGGCCCAGGGCAATGAGCAGTTCTTC. It encodes CSARPPAQGNEQFF.

This clonotype is labeled as medium-sized. This chain uses TRBV7-2 with TRBJ2-2; weak D call: TRBD1 (5 bases). Trimming took off 5 bases at V and 7 bases at J, with 8 bases between the two ends. The V gene's germline CDR1 is SGHTA and CDR2 FQGNSA. The CDR3 consists of 12 residues. The CDR3 here is CASSPDSGELFF. In DNA, the CDR3 is TGTGCCAGCAGCCCTGACAGCGGGGAGCTGTTTTTT.

Sample share makes this clonotype medium-sized. The chain links TRBV23-1 to TRBJ1-6, with 10 bases aligning to TRBD1. TRBV23-1 is filed as an ORF, its function uncertain. J lost 7 bases, V lost 4 bases, and 4 bases had no gene match. This CDR3 contains 15 residues. This chain's CDR3 is CASSPRDRGNSPLHF. CDR3 DNA: TGCGCCAGCAGTCCCCGGGACAGGGGAAATTCACCCCTCCACTTT.

This rearrangement joins TRBV29-1 to TRBJ1-1; no definite D call. The CDR3 loop spans 12 amino acids. Deletions cut 7 bases from V and 6 bases from J, with 15 bases between. The germline CDR1 and CDR2 sequences are SQVTM and ANQGSEA. CDR3 nucleotide sequence: TGCAGCGCTGGCCGGCTTAATGCTGAAGCTTTCTTT. This gives the protein CSAGRLNAEAFF. Supplemented by reference TRBV29-1 and TRBJ1-1, the full variable domain reads SAVISQKPSRDICQRGTSLTIQCQVDSQVTMMFWYRQQPGQSLTLIATANQGSEATYESGFVIDKFPISRPNLTFSTLTVSNMSPEDSSIYLCSAGRLNAEAFFGQGTRLTVV.

This clonotype counts as large. V usage is TRBV19 and J usage is TRBJ2-1; D might be TRBD2 (6 bases). The V gene's germline CDR1 is LNHDA and CDR2 SQIVND (reference sequence). Trimming removed 6 bases at V and 8 bases at J, with 20 bases between. This CDR3 has 15 amino acids. CDR3 bases: TGTGCCAGTAGCCCTGCGGGATCGGAGTACGATGAGCAGTTCTTC. This gives the protein CASSPAGSEYDEQFF.

This clonotype was detected many times. This chain connects TRBV19 to TRBJ2-2; 7 bases match TRBD2. This CDR3 has 15 amino acids. V shed 7 bases, J shed 1 base, and the junction held 6 bases outside the gene matches. CDR1 is LNHDA and CDR2 is SQIVND in the germline V gene (reference sequence). In nucleotides, the CDR3 is TGTGCCAGTAACCAGTGGGAGGGGAACACCGGGGAGCTGTTTTTT. The encoded protein is CASNQWEGNTGELFF. The full variable domain, completed using reference TRBV19 and TRBJ2-2, is DGGITQSPKYLFRKEGQNVTLSCEQNLNHDAMYWYRQDPGQGLRLIYYSQIVNDFQKGDIAEGYSVSREKKESFPLTVTSAQKNPTAFYLCASNQWEGNTGELFFGEGSRLTVL.

This clonotype qualifies as large. V gene TRBV12-3 or TRBV12-4 combines with J gene TRBJ1-1, with 7 bases lining up with TRBD1. J lost 1 base, V lost 7 bases, and 12 bases had no gene match. The CDR3 contains 16 residues. DNA of the CDR3: TGTGCCAGCATCTACGAGTTCCGGGACAGGAACACTGAAGCTTTCTTT. This sequence encodes CASIYEFRDRNTEAFF.